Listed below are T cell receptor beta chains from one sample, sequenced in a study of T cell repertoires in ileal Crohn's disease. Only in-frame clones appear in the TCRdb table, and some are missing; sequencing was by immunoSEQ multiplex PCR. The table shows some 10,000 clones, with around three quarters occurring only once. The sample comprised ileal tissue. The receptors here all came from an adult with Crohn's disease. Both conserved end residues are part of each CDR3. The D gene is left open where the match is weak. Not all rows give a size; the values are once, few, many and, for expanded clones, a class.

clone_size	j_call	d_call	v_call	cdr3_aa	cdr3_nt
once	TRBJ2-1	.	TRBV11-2	CASSFLSALKLNEQFF	TGTGCCAGCAGCTTCTTAAGCGCCCTAAAGTTGAATGAGCAGTTCTTC
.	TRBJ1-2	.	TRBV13	CASSFPPSGWAYGYTF	TGTGCCAGCAGCTTCCCACCCTCTGGGTGGGCTTATGGCTACACCTTC
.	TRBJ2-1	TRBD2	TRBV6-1	CASSAGGAAGEQFF	TGTGCCAGCAGTGCGGGGGGGGCCGCAGGTGAGCAGTTCTTC
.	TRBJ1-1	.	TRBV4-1	CASSQTAYTEAFF	TGCGCCAGCAGCCAAACAGCCTACACTGAAGCTTTCTTT
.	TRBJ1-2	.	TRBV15	CATSRGRQVQGYTF	TGTGCCACCAGCAGAGGTAGACAGGTGCAGGGCTACACCTTC
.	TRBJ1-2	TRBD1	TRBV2	CASSTIRDRGAGYTF	TGTGCCAGCAGTACTATCCGGGACAGGGGAGCTGGCTACACCTTC
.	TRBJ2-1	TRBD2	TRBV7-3	CASSLMASGGLPFGNEQFF	TGTGCCAGCAGCTTAATGGCTAGCGGGGGGCTACCCTTCGGCAATGAGCAGTTCTTC
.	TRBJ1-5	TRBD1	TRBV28	CASRGQLGSNQPQHF	TGTGCCAGCAGGGGACAGCTGGGGAGCAATCAGCCCCAGCATTTT
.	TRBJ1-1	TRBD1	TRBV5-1	CASSRDRAGTEAFF	TGCGCCAGCAGCCGGGACAGGGCAGGAACTGAAGCTTTCTTT
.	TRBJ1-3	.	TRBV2	CASRVEQGPGNTIYF	TGTGCCAGCAGGGTGGAACAGGGCCCTGGAAACACCATATATTTT
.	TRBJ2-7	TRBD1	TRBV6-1	CASDRGPLDEQYF	TGTGCCAGTGACAGGGGCCCCTTGGACGAGCAGTACTTC
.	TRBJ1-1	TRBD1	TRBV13	CASSWTGGGGTEAFF	TGTGCCAGCAGTTGGACAGGGGGCGGTGGCACTGAAGCTTTCTTT
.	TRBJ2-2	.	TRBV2	CAGTGTGGGTGELFF	TGTGCCGGCACAGGGACGGGGGGAGGTACCGGGGAGCTGTTTTTT
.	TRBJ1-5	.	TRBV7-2	CASSLALPGENQPQHF	TGTGCCAGCAGCTTAGCTCTCCCAGGGGAGAATCAGCCCCAGCATTTT
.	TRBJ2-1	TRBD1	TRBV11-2	CASSLRTGGNEQFF	TGTGCCAGCAGCTTAAGGACAGGGGGTAATGAGCAGTTCTTC
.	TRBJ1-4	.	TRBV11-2	CASSLSTGAEKLFF	TGTGCCAGCAGCTTATCAACTGGGGCCGAAAAACTGTTTTTT
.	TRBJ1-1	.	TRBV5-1	CASSLTGNTEAFF	TGCGCCAGCAGCCTGACAGGGAACACTGAAGCTTTCTTT
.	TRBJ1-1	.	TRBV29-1	CSVEGSYPGKNTEAFF	TGCAGCGTTGAAGGATCTTATCCGGGGAAGAACACTGAAGCTTTCTTT
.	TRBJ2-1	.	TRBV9	CASSVGYGNEQFF	TGTGCCAGCAGCGTAGGTTACGGCAATGAGCAGTTCTTC
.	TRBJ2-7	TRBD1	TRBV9	CASSATGTAKPEQYF	TGTGCCAGCAGCGCTACCGGGACAGCCAAACCCGAGCAGTACTTC
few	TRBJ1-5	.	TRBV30	CAWSVKQKNQPQHF	TGTGCCTGGAGTGTAAAACAGAAAAATCAGCCCCAGCATTTT
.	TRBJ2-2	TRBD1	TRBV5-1	CASSSTGAGELFF	TGCGCCAGCAGCTCAACAGGGGCTGGGGAGCTGTTTTTT
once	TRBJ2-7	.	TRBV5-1	CASSLAGTSYYEQYF	TGCGCCAGCAGCTTGGCCGGGACTTCCTACTACGAGCAGTACTTC
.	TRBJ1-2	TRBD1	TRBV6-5	CASSYDRGSGYTF	TGTGCCAGCAGTTACGACAGGGGATCCGGCTACACCTTC
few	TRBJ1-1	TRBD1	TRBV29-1	CSVGDRGGTEAFF	TGCAGCGTTGGGGACAGGGGAGGCACTGAAGCTTTCTTT
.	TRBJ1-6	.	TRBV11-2	CASSFQTGTNYNSPLHF	TGTGCCAGCAGCTTCCAGACAGGAACTAACTATAATTCACCCCTCCACTTT